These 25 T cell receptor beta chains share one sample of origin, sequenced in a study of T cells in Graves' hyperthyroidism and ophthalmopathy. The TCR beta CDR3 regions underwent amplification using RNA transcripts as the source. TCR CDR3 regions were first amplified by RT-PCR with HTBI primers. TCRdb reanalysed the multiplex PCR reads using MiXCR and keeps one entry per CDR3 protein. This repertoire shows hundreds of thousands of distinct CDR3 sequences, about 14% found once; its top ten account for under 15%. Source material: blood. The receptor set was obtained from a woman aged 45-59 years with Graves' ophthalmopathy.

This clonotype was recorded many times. The CDR3 loop is CASSLSTVDEQFF. The CDR3 DNA is TGTGCCAGCAGTTTATCCACTGTAGATGAGCAGTTCTTC. The V call is TRBV27, the J call TRBJ2-1; D is uncertain. Trimming removed 0 bases at V and 8 bases at J, with 8 bases between. Germline V gene lookup returns CDR1 MNHEY and CDR2 SMNVEV (reference sequence). This CDR3 region has 13 residues.

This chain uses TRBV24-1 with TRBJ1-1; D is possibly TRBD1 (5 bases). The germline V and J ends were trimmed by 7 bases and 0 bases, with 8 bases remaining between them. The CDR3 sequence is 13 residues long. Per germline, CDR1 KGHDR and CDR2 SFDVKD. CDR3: CATRDTVNTEAFF. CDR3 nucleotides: TGTGCCACCAGGGACACCGTGAACACTGAAGCTTTCTTT.

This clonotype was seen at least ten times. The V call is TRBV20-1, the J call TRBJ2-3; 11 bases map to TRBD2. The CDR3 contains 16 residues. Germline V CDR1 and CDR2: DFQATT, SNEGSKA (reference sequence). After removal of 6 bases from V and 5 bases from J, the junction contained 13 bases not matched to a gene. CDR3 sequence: CSAGLAGHPVRDTQYF. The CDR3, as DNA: TGCAGTGCAGGACTAGCGGGTCACCCCGTGAGAGATACGCAGTATTTT.

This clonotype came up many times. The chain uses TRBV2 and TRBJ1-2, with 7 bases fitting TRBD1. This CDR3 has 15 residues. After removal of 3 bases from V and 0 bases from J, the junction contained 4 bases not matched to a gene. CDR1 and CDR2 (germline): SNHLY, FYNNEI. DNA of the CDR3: TGTGCCAGCAGTGATAGAGGGGGCTCTAACTATGGCTACACCTTC. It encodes CASSDRGGSNYGYTF.

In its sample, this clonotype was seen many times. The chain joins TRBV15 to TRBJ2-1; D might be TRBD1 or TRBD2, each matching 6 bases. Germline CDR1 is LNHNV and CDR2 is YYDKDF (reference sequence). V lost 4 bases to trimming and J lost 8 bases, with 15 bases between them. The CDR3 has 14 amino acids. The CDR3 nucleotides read TGTGCCACCAGCATGGGGGCCGGAGGGTATGAGCAGTTCTTC. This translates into CATSMGAGGYEQFF. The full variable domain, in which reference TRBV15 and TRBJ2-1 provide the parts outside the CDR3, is DAMVIQNPRYQVTQFGKPVTLSCSQTLNHNVMYWYQQKSSQAPKLLFHYYDKDFNNEADTPDNFQSRRPNTSFCFLDIRSPGLGDTAMYLCATSMGAGGYEQFFGPGTRLTVL.

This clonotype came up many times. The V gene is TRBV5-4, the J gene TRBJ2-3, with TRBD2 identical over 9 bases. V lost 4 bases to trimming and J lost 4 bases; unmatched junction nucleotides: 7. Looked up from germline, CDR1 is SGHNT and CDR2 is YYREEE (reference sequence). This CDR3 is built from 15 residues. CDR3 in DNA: TGTGCCAGCAGCGTATCGGGACTAGCAGCAGATACGCAGTATTTT. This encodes CASSVSGLAADTQYF.

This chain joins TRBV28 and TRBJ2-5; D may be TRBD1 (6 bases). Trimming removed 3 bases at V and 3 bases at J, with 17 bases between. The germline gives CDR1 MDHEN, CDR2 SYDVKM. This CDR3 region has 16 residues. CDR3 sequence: CASSLAGRGHKETQYF. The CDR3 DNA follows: TGTGCCAGCAGTTTGGCGGGCAGGGGACATAAAGAGACCCAGTACTTC. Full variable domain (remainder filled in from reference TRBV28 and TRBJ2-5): DVKVTQSSRYLVKRTGEKVFLECVQDMDHENMFWYRQDPGLGLRLIYFSYDVKMKEKGDIPEGYSVSREKKERFSLILESASTNQTSMYLCASSLAGRGHKETQYFGPGTRLLVL.

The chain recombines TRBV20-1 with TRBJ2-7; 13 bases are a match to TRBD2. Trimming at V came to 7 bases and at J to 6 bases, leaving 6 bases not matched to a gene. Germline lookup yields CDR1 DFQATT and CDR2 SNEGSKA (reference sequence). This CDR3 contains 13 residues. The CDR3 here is CSVPRLAGGEQYF. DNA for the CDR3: TGCAGTGTCCCAAGACTAGCGGGAGGCGAGCAGTACTTC.

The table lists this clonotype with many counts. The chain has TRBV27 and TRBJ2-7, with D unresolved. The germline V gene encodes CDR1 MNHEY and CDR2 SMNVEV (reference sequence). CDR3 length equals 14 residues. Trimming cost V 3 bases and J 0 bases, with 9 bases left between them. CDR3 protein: CASSFVGGSYEQYF. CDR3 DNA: TGTGCCAGCAGTTTCGTAGGTGGCTCCTACGAGCAGTACTTC.

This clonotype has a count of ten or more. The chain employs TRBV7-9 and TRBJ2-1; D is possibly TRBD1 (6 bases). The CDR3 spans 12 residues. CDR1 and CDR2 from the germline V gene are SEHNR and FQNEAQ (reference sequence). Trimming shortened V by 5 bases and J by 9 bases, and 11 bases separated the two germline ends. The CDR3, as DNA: TGTGCCAGCAGCCTTTCACAGGGTGAGCAGTTCTTC. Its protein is CASSLSQGEQFF.

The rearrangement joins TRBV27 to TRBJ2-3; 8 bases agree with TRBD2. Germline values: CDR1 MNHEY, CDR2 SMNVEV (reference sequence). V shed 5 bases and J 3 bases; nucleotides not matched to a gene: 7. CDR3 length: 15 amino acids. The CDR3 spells CASSPSREETDTQYF. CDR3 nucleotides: TGTGCCAGCAGTCCTTCGCGGGAGGAAACAGATACGCAGTATTTT.

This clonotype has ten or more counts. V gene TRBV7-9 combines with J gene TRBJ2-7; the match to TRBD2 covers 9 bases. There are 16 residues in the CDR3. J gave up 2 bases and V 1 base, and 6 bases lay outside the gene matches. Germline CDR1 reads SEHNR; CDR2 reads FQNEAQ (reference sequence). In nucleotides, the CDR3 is TGTGCCAGCAGCTTAGTGCGGCTAGCGGGGACCTACGAGCAGTACTTC. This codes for CASSLVRLAGTYEQYF. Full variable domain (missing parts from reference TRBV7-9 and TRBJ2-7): DTGVSQNPRHKITKRGQNVTFRCDPISEHNRLYWYRQTLGQGPEFLTYFQNEAQLEKSRLLSDRFSAERPKGSFSTLEIQRTEQGDSAMYLCASSLVRLAGTYEQYFGPGTRLTVT.

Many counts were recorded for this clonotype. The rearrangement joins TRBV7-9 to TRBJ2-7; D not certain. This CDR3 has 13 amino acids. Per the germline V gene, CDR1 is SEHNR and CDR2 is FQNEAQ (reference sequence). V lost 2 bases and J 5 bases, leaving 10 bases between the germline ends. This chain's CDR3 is CASSLSNPDEQYF. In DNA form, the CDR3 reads TGTGCCAGCAGCTTAAGTAACCCGGACGAGCAGTACTTC.

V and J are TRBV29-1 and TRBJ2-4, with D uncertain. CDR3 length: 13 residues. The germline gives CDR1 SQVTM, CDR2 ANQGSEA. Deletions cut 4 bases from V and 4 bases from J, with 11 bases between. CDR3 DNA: TGCAGCGTTGCTGCGGACGTAAAAAACATTCAGTACTTC. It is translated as CSVAADVKNIQYF.

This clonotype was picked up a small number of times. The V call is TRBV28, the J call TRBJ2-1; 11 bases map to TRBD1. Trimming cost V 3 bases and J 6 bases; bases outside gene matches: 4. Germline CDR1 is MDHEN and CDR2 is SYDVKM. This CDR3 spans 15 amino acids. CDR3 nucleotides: TGTGCCAGCAGTTTTGGGGGGACAGGGGGCAATGAGCAGTTCTTC. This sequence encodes CASSFGGTGGNEQFF.

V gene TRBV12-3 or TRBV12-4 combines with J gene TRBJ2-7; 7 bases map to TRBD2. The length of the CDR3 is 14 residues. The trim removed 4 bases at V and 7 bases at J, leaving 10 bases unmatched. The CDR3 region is CASSSSGGAWEQYF. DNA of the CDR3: TGTGCCAGCAGTTCTAGCGGTGGTGCGTGGGAGCAGTACTTC.

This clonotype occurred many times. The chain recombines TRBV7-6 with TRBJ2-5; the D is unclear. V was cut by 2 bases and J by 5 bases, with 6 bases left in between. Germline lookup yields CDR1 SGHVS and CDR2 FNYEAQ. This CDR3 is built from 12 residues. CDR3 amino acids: CASSLNWETQYF. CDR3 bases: TGTGCCAGCAGCTTAAATTGGGAGACCCAGTACTTC.

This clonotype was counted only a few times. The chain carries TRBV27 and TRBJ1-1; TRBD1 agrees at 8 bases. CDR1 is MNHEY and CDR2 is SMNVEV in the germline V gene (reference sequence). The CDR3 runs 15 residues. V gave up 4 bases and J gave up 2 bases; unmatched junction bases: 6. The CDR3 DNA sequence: TGTGCCAGCAGTTGGGGGACAGGTAGAAACACTGAAGCTTTCTTT. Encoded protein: CASSWGTGRNTEAFF.

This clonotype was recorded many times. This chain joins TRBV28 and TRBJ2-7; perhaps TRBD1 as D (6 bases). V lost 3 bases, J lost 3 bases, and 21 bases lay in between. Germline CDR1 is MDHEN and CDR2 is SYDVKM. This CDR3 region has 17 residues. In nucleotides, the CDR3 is TGTGCCAGCAGTTTGGCCACAGGGTTACATGGGGGCTACGAGCAGTACTTC. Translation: CASSLATGLHGGYEQYF.

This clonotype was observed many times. CDR3 amino acids: CASIANEANTGELFF. Here the CDR3 DNA reads TGTGCCAGCATTGCTAATGAGGCGAACACCGGGGAGCTGTTTTTT. The rearrangement links TRBV2 to TRBJ2-2; D gene unclear. The germline V gene has CDR1 SNHLY and CDR2 FYNNEI. Trimming shortened V by 7 bases and J by 0 bases, and 12 bases separated the two germline ends. This CDR3 comprises 15 residues. The full variable domain, in which reference TRBV2 and TRBJ2-2 provide the parts outside the CDR3, is EPEVTQTPSHQVTQMGQEVILRCVPISNHLYFYWYRQILGQKVEFLVSFYNNEISEKSEIFDDQFSVERPDGSNFTLKIRSTKLEDSAMYFCASIANEANTGELFFGEGSRLTVL.

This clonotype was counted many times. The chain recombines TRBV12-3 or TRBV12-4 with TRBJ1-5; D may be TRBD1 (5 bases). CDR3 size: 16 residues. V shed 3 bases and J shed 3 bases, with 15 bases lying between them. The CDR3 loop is CASSFSPGAPNQPQHF. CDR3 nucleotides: TGTGCCAGCAGTTTCAGCCCCGGGGCACCCAATCAGCCCCAGCATTTT.

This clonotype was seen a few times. In nucleotides, the CDR3 is TGTGCCAGCAGCCGAGAGGTGGGACCCTCTACCTACGAGCAGTACTTC. Its protein product is CASSREVGPSTYEQYF. The genes are TRBV4-2 and TRBJ2-7, with D possibly called TRBD1 or TRBD2 (5 bases each). This CDR3 is 16 amino acids long. V was cut by 4 bases and J by 2 bases, with 18 bases left in between. Per the germline V gene, CDR1 is LGHNA and CDR2 is YNFKEQ.

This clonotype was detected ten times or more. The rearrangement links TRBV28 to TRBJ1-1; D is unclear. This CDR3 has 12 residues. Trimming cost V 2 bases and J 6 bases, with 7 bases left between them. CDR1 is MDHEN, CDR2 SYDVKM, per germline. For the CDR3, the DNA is TGTGCCAGCAGTTTAGGTATCTCTGAAGCTTTCTTT. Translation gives CASSLGISEAFF.

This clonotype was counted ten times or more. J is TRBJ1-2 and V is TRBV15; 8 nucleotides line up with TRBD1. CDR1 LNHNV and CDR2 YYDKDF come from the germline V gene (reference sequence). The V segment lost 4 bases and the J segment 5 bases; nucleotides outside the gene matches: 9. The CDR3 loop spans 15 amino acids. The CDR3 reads CATSTRQGTTYGYTF. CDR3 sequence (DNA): TGTGCCACCAGCACAAGACAGGGGACTACATATGGCTACACCTTC.

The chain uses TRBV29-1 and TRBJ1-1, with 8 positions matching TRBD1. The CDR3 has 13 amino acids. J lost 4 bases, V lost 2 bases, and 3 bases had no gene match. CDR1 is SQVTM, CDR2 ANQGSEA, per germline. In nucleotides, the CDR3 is TGCAGCGTTGAAACAGGGGGGTTCACTGAAGCTTTCTTT. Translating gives CSVETGGFTEAFF.